This T cell receptor beta chain was identified during a study of PD-1 blockade in classical Hodgkin lymphoma. Study-wide points: Exclusion was applied to patients who started nivolumab under 1 year after ASCT. There was a significant rise in CD4+ TCR diversity by C4D1, with no such rise for CD8+.

The V end lost 2 bases, the J end lost 2 bases, and 19 bases lay between the germline ends. Germline values: CDR1 KGHSH, CDR2 LQKENI. The CDR3 contains 17 residues. Concerning this clone: As yet, its antigen is unknown.

Patients all relapsed after autologous stem cell transplantation, and there was variation in brentuximab vedotin exposure. Investigators isolated CD4+ T cells from thawed PBMCs through magnetic negative selection. Relapsed/refractory classical Hodgkin lymphoma patients had complete, partial or progressive responses. TCRdb's copy holds only in-frame clones and misses some; the assay was immunoSEQ multiplex PCR. Here the sample spans roughly 7,600 clones, approximately 77% being singletons. This receptor was taken from a human donor with classical Hodgkin lymphoma. V and J are TRBV18 and TRBJ2-7; weak D call: TRBD1 (6 bases). The material sequenced was CD4+ T cells from blood, taken at baseline. CDR3 in DNA: TGTGCCAGCTCACCATTGCAGTTATATGGACAGACCTACGAGCAGTACTTC. Its translation: CASSPLQLYGQTYEQYF.